This T cell receptor (beta chain) was sequenced during a study of beta chain features in type 1 diabetes (dated by TCRdb to the late 2010s). About the investigation overall: No differences in mean age, gender distribution, total cell number or subset yield were found between patients and healthy donors. A total of about 100,000,000 sorted cells were examined across all samples, and RNA yield correlated strongly with the number of cells per subset. The study compared the TCRB repertoires of sorted circulating CD4+ T cell subsets in recently diagnosed type 1 diabetes patients with those in matched healthy donors. Regulatory and stem cell-like memory subsets were obtained from only 8 patients and about eight healthy donors, while naive and central memory subsets were obtained from all 30 or so donors. General conclusions and limits of the study: Fewer insertions and more nucleotide deletions at VDJ recombination sites were observed in patients with type 1 diabetes, implying thymic rearrangement abnormalities. Only small numbers of individuals were included in the HLA sub-analyses, which left unresolved whether HLA type had any influence on TCRB rearrangement. Type 1 diabetes patients showed a moderate but significant shortening of TCRB CDR3 length in all four CD4+ subsets. PCR may preferentially amplify shorter templates, but because patient and control samples were amplified and corrected together, any resulting skew would affect both groups equally. Sequencing cDNA rather than genomic DNA could over-represent highly expressing activated cells, although activation and CD3 levels did not differ between groups. Naive, central memory and regulatory TCRB repertoires appeared to be more similar among patients than among healthy donors.

All of the isolated RNA was reverse transcribed with the High Capacity cDNA Reverse Transcription Kit, so expressed TCRB transcripts were sequenced. Deep immunoSEQ sequencing was performed on naive, central memory and regulatory T cell samples, with an average of about 3.57 million total reads per sample. Sorted cells were lysed in RLT buffer and RNA was extracted with DNase-treated RNeasy Micro or Mini kits, depending on cell number. To prevent cross-contamination, each cell subset was processed individually, whereas patient and healthy donor samples were processed jointly. Using the immunoSEQ multiplex PCR, TCRB sequences were amplified from cDNA into 87-bp fragments spanning the CDR3 region. Sequencing of the amplicons was performed on the Illumina HiSeq platform. Turning to the authors' computational methods: PCR bias was computationally corrected using synthetic template baselines, reads within Hamming distance 2 were collapsed, and singletons that could not be merged were discarded. Reads were aligned against IMGT so that V, D and J genes, CDR3 length and insertions or deletions at six rearrangement sites could be assigned. Clonotype counts were normalized to sorted cell number within each subset before computing true diversity and Gini coefficients with the tcR R package. Repertoire sharing was quantified using the overlap coefficient calculated on TCRB nucleotide sequences. Imported from immuneACCESS, the table was reduced by TCRdb to in-frame sequences with V and J called. These copies leave out some clones; in studies compared against another copy, an unresolved V gene accounts for under half, and the cause of the remainder is not known. That table supplies the V and J calls and clone size; D and trimming were determined from the DNA. This sample comprises 40,000 to 45,000 clones, 66% of them detected only once. The top ten clonotypes cover more than 2% of the sample.

A word on this clone: Its antigen is currently not known. No per-base quality is available; no much larger clone lies one base away.

The CDR3 holds 13 amino acids from the cysteine to the phenylalanine. Only the CDR3 region is kept as DNA, spanning 39 bases read in frame from base 1. After removal of 7 bases from V and 5 bases from J, the junction retains 7 bases not matched to a gene. For CDR1 and CDR2, the germline V gene lists SGHTA and FQGNSA. From each donor, a single peripheral blood sample of about 110 mL on average was drawn into heparinised tubes. A BD FACSAria II and a panel including CD45RO, CCR7, CD25, CD127, CD95 and CD27 were used to sort naive, central memory, regulatory and stem cell-like memory CD4+ T cells. A purity above 98% was achieved for all sorted populations. Right away, PBMCs were isolated by Lymphoprep density gradient centrifugation and were stained directly, with no culture step. Samples were stained and sorted in pairs, with one healthy donor and one patient per experiment, so that batch effects were minimized.

The sample was Tregs from blood. Interpreted using the paper, the cell subset or site label stands for: regulatory CD4+ T cells. The origin of this receptor is a young woman with type 1 diabetes. Recombination connected TRBV7-2 to TRBJ2-5; 7 central bases correspond to TRBD2. DNA sequence: TGTGCCAGCAAGACCACCGGGGGGGAGACCCAGTACTTC. It translates to CASKTTGGETQYF.